These 21 T cell receptor beta chains were all obtained from the same sample, sequenced in a study of cytomegalovirus exposure and HLA in healthy donors. Primers for the PCR totalled 60 Vbeta and 13 Jbeta. Sequenced by immunoSEQ multiplex PCR; TCRdb stores in-frame clones only, minus some. The data show about 120,000 clones, approximately 81% seen once. Specimen: PBMCs. The receptors were gathered from a woman in her 30s in good health and CMV-seronegative.

The chain employs TRBV5-1 and TRBJ2-1; the D gene is possibly TRBD2 (6 bases). Between the trimmed V and J ends, which lost 2 bases and 0 bases, there was a span of 6 bases. CDR1 is SGHRS, CDR2 YFSETQ, per germline. The CDR3 contains 14 residues. This CDR3 is CASSFGSSYNEQFF. Here the CDR3 DNA reads TGCGCCAGCAGCTTCGGGAGCTCCTACAATGAGCAGTTCTTC.

The rearrangement uses TRBV4-1 and TRBJ1-3; TRBD1 might be the D (6 bases). The CDR3 runs 19 residues. The V end lost 1 base, the J end lost 4 bases, and 23 bases lay between the germline ends. Germline V CDR1 and CDR2: MGHRA, YSYEKL. Written as DNA, the CDR3 is TGCGCCAGCAGCCAAGCGGGTGGGGGCCCGACTCCCGGGGGAAACACCATATATTTT. Translating gives CASSQAGGGPTPGGNTIYF.

The table lists this clone with a few counts. The genes are TRBV28 and TRBJ2-2; no reliable D call. The V gene's germline CDR1 is MDHEN and CDR2 SYDVKM. The CDR3 loop spans 11 amino acids. V was cut by 7 bases and J by 3 bases, with 3 bases left in between. CDR3 sequence: CASIDTGELFF. DNA of the CDR3: TGTGCCAGCATCGACACCGGGGAGCTGTTTTTT. Drawing the rest from reference TRBV28 and TRBJ2-2, the complete variable domain is DVKVTQSSRYLVKRTGEKVFLECVQDMDHENMFWYRQDPGLGLRLIYFSYDVKMKEKGDIPEGYSVSREKKERFSLILESASTNQTSMYLCASIDTGELFFGEGSRLTVL.

The V call is TRBV28, the J call TRBJ2-7, with 7 bases lining up with TRBD1. CDR1 is MDHEN and CDR2 is SYDVKM in the germline V gene. CDR3 length equals 13 residues. J was trimmed by 2 bases and V by 7 bases; bases with no gene match: 5. In nucleotides, the CDR3 is TGTGCCAGCACAAAACAGGGGACCTACGAGCAGTACTTC. Its translation is CASTKQGTYEQYF. Based on the CDR3 plus reference TRBV28 and TRBJ2-7, the full variable domain is DVKVTQSSRYLVKRTGEKVFLECVQDMDHENMFWYRQDPGLGLRLIYFSYDVKMKEKGDIPEGYSVSREKKERFSLILESASTNQTSMYLCASTKQGTYEQYFGPGTRLTVT.

The J gene is TRBJ1-5, the V gene TRBV30, with 11 bases identical to TRBD1. The germline gives CDR1 GTSNPN, CDR2 SVGIG (reference sequence). This CDR3 is 17 amino acids long. V was pared by 1 base and J by 0 bases, with 5 bases of the junction left unmatched. Here the CDR3 DNA reads TGTGCCTGGAGTGCGGACAGGGGGCCATATAGCAATCAGCCCCAGCATTTT. Translating gives CAWSADRGPYSNQPQHF.

This clone was detected only once. One end of the junction does not line up with germline, which may come from a read error. The chain uses TRBV25-1 and TRBJ2-4; perhaps TRBD1 as D (6 bases). The CDR3 is 9 amino acids. Germline V lookup: CDR1 MGHDK, CDR2 SYGVNS. The CDR3 coding sequence is TGTGCCAGCAGTGATCTCAGGGGATTC. Its translation: CASSDLRGF.

The V call is TRBV27, the J call TRBJ1-5; the D is unclear. V lost 3 bases to trimming and J lost 5 bases, with 5 bases between them. CDR1 and CDR2 from the germline V gene are MNHEY and SMNVEV (reference sequence). This CDR3 is 12 amino acids long. The CDR3, as DNA: TGTGCCAGCAGTTTTCCTTATCAGCCCCAGCATTTT. This encodes CASSFPYQPQHF.

V is TRBV19 and J is TRBJ1-1, with 8 bases that match TRBD1. Germline lookup yields CDR1 LNHDA and CDR2 SQIVND (reference sequence). V lost 4 bases and J lost 5; bases outside the gene matches: 6. The CDR3 runs 14 residues. CDR3 sequence: CASSTPGGRTEAFF. The CDR3 DNA is TGTGCCAGTAGTACGCCAGGGGGCCGGACTGAAGCTTTCTTT.

This clone showed up just a few times. V and J are TRBV5-6 and TRBJ2-4; 12 nucleotides agree with TRBD2. J gave up 6 bases and V 4 bases, and 2 bases lay outside the gene matches. Germline V gene sequence: CDR1 SGHDT, CDR2 YYEEEE. The CDR3 is 14 amino acids. This CDR3 is CASSPGLAGNIQYF. The CDR3 coding sequence is TGTGCCAGCAGCCCGGGACTAGCGGGAAACATTCAGTACTTC.

There are a few counts of this clone. The V call is TRBV15, the J call TRBJ2-2, with D perhaps TRBD1 (6 bases). Germline CDR1 LNHNV, CDR2 YYDKDF (reference sequence). The CDR3 runs 16 residues. V lost 9 bases, J lost 2 bases, and 19 bases lay in between. CDR3 nucleotide sequence: TGTGCCACTCTCCCAGCTGGGGGCCCCAACACCGGGGAGCTGTTTTTT. Translation gives CATLPAGGPNTGELFF. The full variable domain, in which reference TRBV15 and TRBJ2-2 provide the parts outside the CDR3, is DAMVIQNPRYQVTQFGKPVTLSCSQTLNHNVMYWYQQKSSQAPKLLFHYYDKDFNNEADTPDNFQSRRPNTSFCFLDIRSPGLGDTAMYLCATLPAGGPNTGELFFGEGSRLTVL.

The chain recombines TRBV7-2 with TRBJ2-2; D uncertain. Germline V gives CDR1 SGHTA, CDR2 FQGNSA. V lost 5 bases, J lost 7 bases, and 8 bases lay in between. CDR3 length equals 12 residues. The CDR3 DNA reads as TGTGCCAGCAGCCCCCCCGGCGGGGAGCTGTTTTTT. This codes for CASSPPGGELFF.

This clone was observed a handful of times. The chain is built from TRBV5-6 and TRBJ2-1; 7 nucleotides align to TRBD2. The CDR3 sequence is 17 residues long. The V segment lost 1 base and the J segment 2 bases; nucleotides outside the gene matches: 9. Germline V gene lookup returns CDR1 SGHDT and CDR2 YYEEEE. For the CDR3, the DNA is TGTGCCAGCAGCTTGCGGGGTACACTAGCGACCTACAATGAGCAGTTCTTC. Protein: CASSLRGTLATYNEQFF.

This clone was counted between two and nine times. The rearrangement joins TRBV11-2 to TRBJ2-7, with 8 bases identical to TRBD1. V dropped 5 bases and J dropped 1; count of bases not matched to a gene: 7. The CDR3 runs 15 residues. The germline V gene encodes CDR1 SGHAT and CDR2 FQNNGV. Written as DNA, the CDR3 is TGTGCCAGCAGCCCACGGACAGGGAAATCCTACGAGCAGTACTTC. Residues: CASSPRTGKSYEQYF.

This clone was recorded only once. J is TRBJ2-3 and V is TRBV9, with 10 positions matching TRBD2. The V segment lost 3 bases and the J segment 3 bases; nucleotides outside the gene matches: 4. CDR1 is SGDLS and CDR2 is YYNGEE in the germline V gene. The CDR3 extends over 15 amino acids. This chain's CDR3 is CASSGTSGITDTQYF. The CDR3 DNA reads TGTGCCAGCAGCGGCACTAGCGGGATAACAGATACGCAGTATTTT.

This clone was detected only once. The chain's CDR3 is CASSIKAGYEQYF. As DNA, the CDR3 is TGTGCCAGTAGTATAAAGGCAGGCTACGAGCAGTACTTC. The chain has TRBV19 and TRBJ2-7; no firm D call. Germline CDR1 and CDR2: LNHDA and SQIVND (reference sequence). The CDR3 spans 13 residues. Trimming shortened V by 2 bases and J by 3 bases, and 8 bases separated the two germline ends.

This clone was found a few times. This chain links TRBV29-1 with TRBJ2-7; the match to TRBD2 covers 10 bases. V lost 6 bases to trimming and J lost 4 bases; unmatched junction nucleotides: 6. The CDR3 has 13 amino acids. Germline assignment: CDR1 SQVTM and CDR2 ANQGSEA. Here the CDR3 reads CSVLAGDSYEQYF. The CDR3 DNA reads TGCAGCGTCCTAGCGGGAGACTCGTACGAGCAGTACTTC.

This clone was detected only a few times. This chain uses TRBV28 with TRBJ1-5, with D perhaps matching TRBD1 (5 bases). The CDR3 is 15 amino acids. Trimming took off 3 bases at V and 8 bases at J, with 17 bases between the two ends. Germline CDR1 is MDHEN and CDR2 is SYDVKM. CDR3 DNA: TGTGCCAGCAGTTTTTTAAGTTGGGGGGGGAAGCCCCAGCATTTT. It specifies CASSFLSWGGKPQHF.

The chain joins TRBV23-1 to TRBJ1-4; D call uncertain. TRBV23-1 is noted as an ORF with a role that remains uncertain. The V and J ends lost 0 bases and 0 bases respectively, with 14 bases between them. The CDR3 runs 18 residues. The CDR3, as DNA: TGCGCCAGCAGTCAATCTCCTTACCACTCCGCAACTAATGAAAAACTGTTTTTT. It specifies CASSQSPYHSATNEKLFF.

The chain links TRBV29-1 to TRBJ2-3; the match to TRBD2 covers 9 bases. With 4 bases clipped from V and 3 bases from J, the junction kept 11 bases outside the gene matches. The CDR3 length is 16 residues. Germline V lookup: CDR1 SQVTM, CDR2 ANQGSEA. The CDR3 sequence is CSVAISGSIWTDTQYF. CDR3 DNA: TGCAGCGTTGCGATTAGCGGGAGTATCTGGACAGATACGCAGTATTTT.

The chain has TRBV14 and TRBJ2-1, with a tentative D call TRBD2 (6 bases). CDR1 is SGHDN and CDR2 is FVKESK in the germline V gene. CDR3 length: 13 residues. V lost 4 bases, J lost 9 bases, and 13 bases lay in between. The CDR3 sequence is CASSRLTGAEQFF. In DNA, the CDR3 is TGTGCCAGCAGCCGTCTGACGGGAGCTGAGCAGTTCTTC.

The rearrangement uses TRBV7-9 and TRBJ1-2; 7 positions agree with TRBD1. The germline V gene encodes CDR1 SEHNR and CDR2 FQNEAQ (reference sequence). This CDR3 is built from 14 residues. Germline trimming cut 6 bases from V and 8 bases from J; bases unmatched to any gene: 12. CDR3 sequence reads: CASSRNRQGEGYTF. The DNA for the CDR3 is TGTGCCAGCAGTCGGAACCGGCAGGGGGAGGGCTACACCTTC.